Presented here are 29 T cell receptor beta chains from one specimen sequenced in a study of cytomegalovirus exposure and HLA in healthy donors. Researchers ran the PCR with 60 Vbeta and 13 Jbeta primers. The data were produced by immunoSEQ multiplex PCR, yet TCRdb's version contains in-frame clones alone and is incomplete. Here the sample spans 95,000 to 100,000 clones, 76% being singletons. The source material was PBMCs. The source of these receptors is a man aged 35-49 years in good health and CMV-seronegative.

The J gene is TRBJ1-1, the V gene TRBV27, with D unresolved. V was clipped by 3 bases and J by 1 base, with 15 bases between them. CDR3 length: 16 amino acids. The V gene's germline CDR1 is MNHEY and CDR2 SMNVEV (reference sequence). CDR3 nucleotide sequence: TGTGCCAGCAGTTTTTACGGTGACTTCCGGAACACTGAAGCTTTCTTT. Translation gives CASSFYGDFRNTEAFF.

This chain uses TRBV28 with TRBJ1-4; D unresolved. The V gene's germline CDR1 is MDHEN and CDR2 SYDVKM. The CDR3 covers 11 residues. V was trimmed by 7 bases and J by 13 bases, leaving 13 bases between them. The CDR3 loop reads CASKLRHLLFF. CDR3 nucleotides: TGTGCCAGCAAACTTAGACATTTACTGTTTTTT.

The V gene is TRBV6-1, the J gene TRBJ1-1, with D hard to call. Trimming stripped 8 bases from V and 5 bases from J, with 18 bases between. The CDR3 runs 14 residues. Germline-derived CDR1 and CDR2 are MNHNS and SASEGT. CDR3 region: CASYSGGLGTEAFF. CDR3 coding DNA: TGTGCCAGCTATTCTGGAGGGTTGGGAACTGAAGCTTTCTTT.

This clone turned up a few times. The genes are TRBV7-2 and TRBJ1-5; no definite D call. The V and J ends lost 3 bases and 6 bases respectively, with 6 bases between them. The CDR3 contains 12 residues. Germline loops: CDR1 SGHTA, CDR2 FQGNSA. The CDR3 bases are TGTGCCAGCAGCTTCACCGGTCAGCCCCAGCATTTT. It codes for CASSFTGQPQHF. The full variable domain, its missing parts supplied by reference TRBV7-2 and TRBJ1-5, is GAGVSQSPSNKVTEKGKDVELRCDPISGHTALYWYRQSLGQGLEFLIYFQGNSAPDKSGLPSDRFSAERTGGSVSTLTIQRTQQEDSAVYLCASSFTGQPQHFGDGTRLSIL.

This chain connects TRBV11-3 to TRBJ1-3; D call uncertain. Between the trimmed V and J ends, which lost 7 bases and 4 bases, there was a span of 14 bases. The CDR3 length is 14 residues. CDR1 is SGHNT, CDR2 YENEEA, per germline. The CDR3 protein is CASKRGGPGNTIYF. Here the CDR3 DNA reads TGTGCCAGCAAGCGGGGAGGACCGGGAAACACCATATATTTT. Complete variable domain (other parts from reference TRBV11-3 and TRBJ1-3): EAGVVQSPRYKIIEKKQPVAFWCNPISGHNTLYWYLQNLGQGPELLIRYENEEAVDDSQLPKDRFSAERLKGVDSTLKIQPAELGDSAVYLCASKRGGPGNTIYFGEGSWLTVV.

This chain connects TRBV9 to TRBJ2-2, with TRBD2 matching 10 bases. The CDR3 consists of 17 residues. Per germline, CDR1 SGDLS and CDR2 YYNGEE. With 0 bases clipped from V and 1 base from J, the junction kept 3 bases outside the gene matches. The CDR3 protein is CASSVEAGGRNTGELFF. CDR3 in DNA: TGTGCCAGCAGCGTAGAAGCGGGGGGGCGGAACACCGGGGAGCTGTTTTTT.

The chain combines TRBV5-1 with TRBJ2-7, with TRBD2 identical over 13 bases. From germline, CDR1 is SGHRS and CDR2 YFSETQ. V shed 0 bases, J shed 5 bases, and the junction held 2 bases outside the gene matches. There are 15 residues in the CDR3. The CDR3 spells CASSLGLAGGHEQYF. As DNA, the CDR3 is TGCGCCAGCAGCTTGGGACTAGCGGGGGGTCACGAGCAGTACTTC.

This chain joins TRBV7-2 and TRBJ2-1; 8 nucleotides agree with TRBD2. The CDR3 extends over 14 amino acids. The V gene end was trimmed by 3 bases and the J gene end by 7 bases; junction bases not matched to a gene: 5. CDR1 and CDR2 (germline): SGHTA, FQGNSA. In nucleotides, the CDR3 is TGTGCCAGCAGCTTCGGGACTAGTGGGAATGAGCAGTTCTTC. It translates to CASSFGTSGNEQFF.

In this sample, this clone turned up once. The chain couples TRBV29-1 to TRBJ1-2; D gene uncertain. In germline, CDR1 is SQVTM, CDR2 ANQGSEA. The CDR3 extends over 14 amino acids. Between the trimmed V and J ends, which lost 7 bases and 2 bases, there was a span of 17 bases. The CDR3, as DNA: TGCAGCGCTTCAAGGCCCAGCGGAAACTATGGCTACACCTTC. Translating gives CSASRPSGNYGYTF.

J is TRBJ1-1 and V is TRBV11-2; TRBD1 agrees at 9 bases. The germline CDR1 and CDR2 sequences are SGHAT and FQNNGV. V lost 5 bases, J lost 11 bases, and 12 bases stayed unmatched. CDR3 length: 14 amino acids. The CDR3 DNA is TGTGCCAGCAGCGGCGGGACAGGGTATAATTTGGCTTTCTTT. As protein: CASSGGTGYNLAFF.

The chain uses TRBV5-1 and TRBJ1-5; possibly TRBD1 for D (6 bases). CDR1 and CDR2 (germline): SGHRS, YFSETQ. The CDR3 runs 14 residues. V lost 0 bases and J 6 bases, leaving 10 bases between the germline ends. Written as DNA, the CDR3 is TGCGCCAGCAGCTTGGAGGGGGTAGGTCAGCCCCAGCATTTT. Protein product: CASSLEGVGQPQHF.

This clone has a handful of counts. The V gene is TRBV6-5, the J gene TRBJ1-2; D gene unclear. Germline assignment: CDR1 MNHEY and CDR2 SVGAGI. The ends were cut back, 6 bases at V and 6 bases at J, with 17 bases in the middle. This CDR3 has 14 residues. Here the CDR3 DNA reads TGTGCCAGCAGCCCCGGGAGGCCCAAGCATGGCTACACCTTC. Residues: CASSPGRPKHGYTF.

This chain uses TRBV5-8 with TRBJ2-2; 9 nucleotides align to TRBD2. V lost 1 base and J lost 4; bases outside the gene matches: 5. The germline V gene has CDR1 SGHTS and CDR2 YDEGEE. This CDR3 spans 16 amino acids. The CDR3 spells CASSLSGGGATGELFF. CDR3 nucleotides: TGTGCCAGCAGCTTGTCTGGCGGGGGGGCCACCGGGGAGCTGTTTTTT.

This clone has a handful of counts. The rearrangement joins TRBV27 to TRBJ2-7; 9 positions match TRBD1. Germline lookup yields CDR1 MNHEY and CDR2 SMNVEV (reference sequence). The CDR3 totals 14 residues. V gave up 6 bases and J gave up 2 bases; unmatched junction bases: 5. CDR3 nucleotides: TGTGCCAGCAGACGGGACAGGGCGACCTACGAGCAGTACTTC. This encodes CASRRDRATYEQYF.

This clone turned up a few times. In nucleotides, the CDR3 is TGTGCCACCAGCAGAGCGGAGACAGGGCCAGAGACCCAGTACTTC. Its translation: CATSRAETGPETQYF. This sequence joins TRBV15 and TRBJ2-5; TRBD1 matches at 7 bases. Trimming took 1 base from V and 4 from J; bases not matched to a gene: 6. Germline V gene data show CDR1 as LNHNV and CDR2 as YYDKDF (reference sequence). There are 15 residues in the CDR3.

This chain links TRBV5-6 with TRBJ2-2, with 7 bases that match TRBD2. J was trimmed by 3 bases and V by 4 bases; bases with no gene match: 3. CDR1 and CDR2 from the germline V gene are SGHDT and YYEEEE. This CDR3 comprises 14 residues. This chain's CDR3 is CASSRGEYTGELFF. DNA for the CDR3: TGTGCCAGCAGCCGGGGGGAATACACCGGGGAGCTGTTTTTT.

The chain employs TRBV7-6 and TRBJ2-3, with a tentative D call TRBD1 (6 bases). Germline-derived CDR1 and CDR2 are SGHVS and FNYEAQ. Trimming removed 4 bases from V and 3 bases from J, with 14 bases in between. CDR3 size: 15 residues. The CDR3: CASSSDSARTDTQYF. The CDR3 nucleotides are TGTGCCAGCAGCTCGGACAGTGCAAGGACAGATACGCAGTATTTT.

V and J are TRBV9 and TRBJ2-1, with unresolved D. Deletions cut 0 bases from V and 8 bases from J, with 12 bases between. Germline values: CDR1 SGDLS, CDR2 YYNGEE. The CDR3 sequence is 14 residues long. The CDR3 sequence is CASSVDRVVYEQFF. Here the CDR3 DNA reads TGTGCCAGCAGCGTAGATCGGGTAGTATATGAGCAGTTCTTC.

This clone was observed a few times. This chain links TRBV4-3 with TRBJ2-3; D might be TRBD1 (5 bases). Looked up from germline, CDR1 is LGHNA and CDR2 is YSLEER. V lost 4 bases and J 0 bases, leaving 8 bases between the germline ends. CDR3 length: 14 residues. The CDR3 loop is CASSPGLSTDTQYF. DNA of the CDR3: TGCGCCAGCAGCCCAGGGCTCAGCACAGATACGCAGTATTTT.

This chain uses TRBV28 with TRBJ2-5, with D hard to call. CDR3 length equals 13 residues. The germline V gene has CDR1 MDHEN and CDR2 SYDVKM. V dropped 7 bases and J dropped 5 bases, with 14 bases sitting between them. CDR3 DNA: TGTGCCAGCACCGGAATCGCCAGGGAGACCCAGTACTTC. Amino acids: CASTGIARETQYF. Filled out from reference TRBV28 and TRBJ2-5, the complete variable domain reads DVKVTQSSRYLVKRTGEKVFLECVQDMDHENMFWYRQDPGLGLRLIYFSYDVKMKEKGDIPEGYSVSREKKERFSLILESASTNQTSMYLCASTGIARETQYFGPGTRLLVL.

The rearrangement uses TRBV2 and TRBJ2-5, with D perhaps matching TRBD1 (5 bases). The germline V gene encodes CDR1 SNHLY and CDR2 FYNNEI. The length of the CDR3 is 13 residues. The V gene lost 1 base and the J gene lost 3 bases, with 6 bases spanning the gap. As DNA, the CDR3 is TGTGCCAGCAGTGAAGGCAGGGAAGAGACCCAGTACTTC. It is translated as CASSEGREETQYF.

The gene calls are TRBV14 and TRBJ2-7; the match to TRBD1 covers 7 bases. The CDR3 spans 14 residues. Germline V gene data show CDR1 as SGHDN and CDR2 as FVKESK. After removal of 5 bases from V and 5 bases from J, the junction contained 9 bases not matched to a gene. CDR3 loop: CASSFWDSHDEQYF. As DNA, the CDR3 is TGTGCCAGCAGCTTCTGGGACAGTCACGACGAGCAGTACTTC.

V and J are TRBV14 and TRBJ2-2, with TRBD1 as a possible D gene (6 bases). CDR1 and CDR2 from the germline V gene are SGHDN and FVKESK. The CDR3 is 17 amino acids. The V end was cut by 2 bases, the J end by 0 bases, with 13 bases between. The CDR3 region has the DNA TGTGCCAGCAGCCAACGGCTGGGGGCGGCGAACACCGGGGAGCTGTTTTTT. Translation gives CASSQRLGAANTGELFF.

CDR3 residues: CAISESHEVAKNIQYF. DNA for the CDR3: TGTGCCATCAGTGAGTCTCATGAGGTAGCCAAAAACATTCAGTACTTC. The genes are TRBV10-3 and TRBJ2-4, with D uncertain. Trimming cost V 0 bases and J 0 bases, with 9 bases left between them. CDR3 length equals 16 residues. Looked up from germline, CDR1 is ENHRY and CDR2 is SYGVKD.

This clone was picked up a small number of times. The chain joins TRBV10-3 to TRBJ2-1, with 7 bases lining up with TRBD2. Trimming cost V 0 bases and J 6 bases; bases outside gene matches: 11. The CDR3 is made up of 17 amino acids. Germline V lookup: CDR1 ENHRY, CDR2 SYGVKD. The CDR3 DNA follows: TGTGCCATCAGTGAGTCGCCTGGGACTACCTTTGCCAATGAGCAGTTCTTC. This gives the protein CAISESPGTTFANEQFF.

This clone was picked up a small number of times. One junction end disagrees with the germline gene, perhaps due to a read error. The J gene is TRBJ1-1, the V gene TRBV7-9; no reliable D call. Germline loops: CDR1 SEHNR, CDR2 FQNEAQ (reference sequence). This CDR3 contains 12 residues. The CDR3 region is CSSSSVNTEAFF. The DNA for the CDR3 is TGTTCCAGCTCATCGGTGAACACTGAAGCTTTCTTT.

CDR3 residues: CSARQGNYGYTF. The CDR3 DNA reads as TGCAGCGCTAGACAGGGGAACTATGGCTACACCTTC. The chain couples TRBV29-1 to TRBJ1-2; 8 bases align to TRBD1. CDR1 is SQVTM and CDR2 is ANQGSEA in the germline V gene. This CDR3 has 12 amino acids. With 7 bases clipped from V and 2 bases from J, the junction kept 3 bases outside the gene matches.

In the case of this clone: The sample has other DNA sequences that encode this CDR3 too. The chain couples TRBV14 to TRBJ2-6; no definite D call. The CDR3 has 18 residues. CDR1 is SGHDN and CDR2 is FVKESK in the germline V gene. Trimming removed 4 bases from V and 0 bases from J, with 16 bases in between. The CDR3 reads CASSLVPPSRSGANVLTF. CDR3 in DNA: TGTGCCAGCAGCCTGGTACCTCCGAGCCGCTCTGGGGCCAACGTCCTGACTTTC.

V gene TRBV30 combines with J gene TRBJ1-1; tentative D call: TRBD1 (5 bases). CDR1 is GTSNPN and CDR2 is SVGIG in the germline V gene (reference sequence). V was cut by 0 bases and J by 0 bases, with 5 bases left in between. This CDR3 comprises 13 residues. The CDR3 protein is CAWSVGLNTEAFF. Here the CDR3 DNA reads TGTGCCTGGAGTGTGGGGCTGAACACTGAAGCTTTCTTT. Full variable domain (outside the CDR3, taken from reference TRBV30 and TRBJ1-1): SQTIHQWPATLVQPVGSPLSLECTVEGTSNPNLYWYRQAAGRGLQLLFYSVGIGQISSEVPQNLSASRPQDRQFILSSKKLLLSDSGFYLCAWSVGLNTEAFFGQGTRLTVV.